This T cell receptor (beta chain) emerged from a study of T cells after yellow fever vaccination. At the level of the study: SMART-Seq v4 Ultra Low Input handled preparation of low-cell-number fractions.

For TCR, cDNA came from 5'RACE template switching, which added a universal primer site and UMIs. TCRdb ran MiXCR on the 5' RACE reads and lists one entry per CDR3 protein. The sample includes some 340,000 distinct CDR3 sequences, over 8.5% of them seen just once. Study-level results: Peak timing came faster in the weaker secondary response, day 5 versus 15. Reappearance after the booster was seen for most primary-vaccination clones, at approximately 97% CD4 and roughly 90% CD8.

Germline V gives CDR1 SNHLY, CDR2 FYNNEI. CDR3 length equals 14 residues. The V and J ends lost 4 bases and 1 base respectively, with 7 bases between them. This clonotype has more than one count but fewer than ten. What it recognizes is unknown. This clonotype was sampled from a man aged 18 to 30 who received the YFV17D yellow fever vaccine. The input for sequencing was CD4+ T cells sorted from PBMCs, taken 45 days after the yellow fever booster vaccination. J is TRBJ2-2 and V is TRBV2; D remains unclear. CDR3 protein: CASSAGENTGELFF. The CDR3 nucleotides are TGTGCCAGCAGTGCCGGTGAGAACACCGGGGAGCTGTTTTTT. The full variable domain, rest sourced from reference TRBV2 and TRBJ2-2, is EPEVTQTPSHQVTQMGQEVILRCVPISNHLYFYWYRQILGQKVEFLVSFYNNEISEKSEIFDDQFSVERPDGSNFTLKIRSTKLEDSAMYFCASSAGENTGELFFGEGSRLTVL.